Below are 18 T cell receptor beta chains sequenced from a single sample in a study of cytomegalovirus exposure and HLA in healthy donors. The PCR had 60 Vbeta and 13 Jbeta primers. Only in-frame clones appear in the TCRdb table, and some are missing; sequencing was by immunoSEQ multiplex PCR. Found here are more than 200,000 clones, roughly 80% of them singletons; the top ten hold around 6%. Sequencing was carried out using PBMCs. Receptors originate from a man in his forties in good health and CMV-seropositive.

The chain carries TRBV6-1 and TRBJ1-4; D unclear. The CDR3 is 11 amino acids. Germline CDR1 MNHNS, CDR2 SASEGT. Trimming removed 3 bases at V and 10 bases at J, with 6 bases between. CDR3 region: CASSDMAKLFF. Written as DNA, the CDR3 is TGTGCCAGCAGTGACATGGCAAAACTGTTTTTT.

The chain couples TRBV7-9 to TRBJ1-5, with a tentative D call TRBD1 (5 bases). V lost 3 bases and J lost 4, with 10 bases in between. Germline lookup yields CDR1 SEHNR and CDR2 FQNEAQ (reference sequence). CDR3 length equals 14 residues. CDR3 sequence reads: CASSLDTINQPQHF. DNA for the CDR3: TGTGCCAGCAGCTTGGACACTATTAATCAGCCCCAGCATTTT.

V usage is TRBV10-1 and J usage is TRBJ2-1, with 7 bases matching TRBD2. V shed 3 bases, J shed 10 bases, and the junction held 6 bases outside the gene matches. The germline CDR1 and CDR2 sequences are WNHNN and SYGVQD (reference sequence). There are 13 residues in the CDR3. The CDR3 DNA is TGCGCCAGCAGTGAAAACGGGAGGAAGGAGCAGTTCTTC. It yields the protein CASSENGRKEQFF.

The DNA of the CDR3 is TGTGCCAGCTCGCCGAACGACAGGGGGCGCATAACCGGGGAGCTGTTTTTT. It yields the protein CASSPNDRGRITGELFF. V is TRBV18 and J is TRBJ2-2; 10 bases line up with TRBD1. V dropped 6 bases and J dropped 5; count of bases not matched to a gene: 12. CDR1 is KGHSH, CDR2 LQKENI, per germline. The CDR3 consists of 17 residues.

The chain combines TRBV7-2 with TRBJ2-2; 8 bases match TRBD1. CDR1 and CDR2 from the germline V gene are SGHTA and FQGNSA. There are 15 residues in the CDR3. V was clipped by 5 bases and J by 2 bases; unmatched bases: 4. Written as DNA, the CDR3 is TGTGCCAGCAGCAGGGACAGGCTAAACACCGGGGAGCTGTTTTTT. Translation: CASSRDRLNTGELFF.

The J gene is TRBJ1-2, the V gene TRBV6-6; 9 bases agree with TRBD1. This CDR3 spans 14 amino acids. Germline trimming cut 5 bases from V and 4 bases from J; bases unmatched to any gene: 5. Per germline, CDR1 MNHNY and CDR2 SVGAGI (reference sequence). This CDR3 is CASSPGQGIYGYTF. The CDR3 region has the DNA TGTGCCAGCAGTCCGGGACAGGGCATCTATGGCTACACCTTC.

The V and J genes are TRBV30 and TRBJ2-5, with 11 bases aligning to TRBD1. V dropped 3 bases and J dropped 5; count of bases not matched to a gene: 11. CDR1 GTSNPN and CDR2 SVGIG come from the germline V gene (reference sequence). This CDR3 is built from 16 residues. The chain's CDR3 is CAWSLSPDRGRETQYF. CDR3 sequence (DNA): TGTGCCTGGAGCCTCTCCCCGGACAGGGGGCGGGAGACCCAGTACTTC.

The chain recombines TRBV5-6 with TRBJ2-5; no clear D. Trimming shortened V by 1 base and J by 3 bases, and 10 bases separated the two germline ends. CDR1 SGHDT and CDR2 YYEEEE come from the germline V gene. The CDR3 consists of 14 residues. Here the CDR3 reads CASSLSNRKETQYF. The CDR3 DNA reads as TGTGCCAGCAGCTTGTCCAACAGAAAAGAGACCCAGTACTTC.

This sequence joins TRBV2 and TRBJ2-1; TRBD2 matches 11 bases. Germline CDR1 SNHLY, CDR2 FYNNEI. The V and J ends lost 7 bases and 2 bases, in that order; junction bases with no gene match: 4. The CDR3 totals 15 residues. CDR3 loop: CASNLAGGTYNEQFF. CDR3 bases: TGTGCCAGCAATCTAGCGGGAGGTACCTACAATGAGCAGTTCTTC.

The V gene is TRBV4-1, the J gene TRBJ1-4; a possible D gene is TRBD1 (6 bases). Trimming stripped 3 bases from V and 3 bases from J, with 14 bases between. The CDR3 extends over 16 amino acids. Per germline, CDR1 MGHRA and CDR2 YSYEKL. The CDR3 spells CASSHPGGAANEKLFF. The CDR3 bases are TGCGCCAGCAGCCACCCGGGGGGGGCGGCTAATGAAAAACTGTTTTTT.

The V and J genes are TRBV5-1 and TRBJ2-5, with 9 bases fitting TRBD1. With V trimmed by 4 bases and J by 2 bases, 6 bases remained unmatched. There are 15 residues in the CDR3. Per germline, CDR1 SGHRS and CDR2 YFSETQ. CDR3 protein: CASSRQGTGQETQYF. The DNA of the CDR3 is TGCGCCAGCAGCCGCCAGGGGACAGGGCAAGAGACCCAGTACTTC.

The J gene is TRBJ2-1, the V gene TRBV7-3; TRBD2 matches 14 bases. Trimming cost V 1 base and J 8 bases; bases outside gene matches: 10. The CDR3 sequence is 18 residues long. CDR1 is SGHTA and CDR2 is FQGTGA in the germline V gene. CDR3: CASSLIAGTSGSGDEQFF. The CDR3 DNA is TGTGCCAGCAGCTTAATTGCCGGGACTAGCGGGAGTGGGGATGAGCAGTTCTTC.

V usage is TRBV19 and J usage is TRBJ2-7, with 11 bases lining up with TRBD2. The CDR3 runs to 14 residues. Germline V CDR1 and CDR2: LNHDA, SQIVND (reference sequence). The V and J ends lost 5 bases and 6 bases, in that order; junction bases with no gene match: 6. As DNA, the CDR3 is TGTGCCAGTAGTTCTAGCGGGAGGAAGTCCGAGCAGTACTTC. It is translated as CASSSSGRKSEQYF.

Concerning this clone: Additional DNA sequences in this sample encode the identical CDR3. The CDR3 nucleotides read TGCAGCGTTGAAATAGGAGCCTATGGCTACACCTTC. Residues: CSVEIGAYGYTF. The chain has TRBV29-1 and TRBJ1-2, with D unresolved. Trimming removed 2 bases at V and 4 bases at J, with 8 bases between. Germline V gene data show CDR1 as SQVTM and CDR2 as ANQGSEA. The CDR3 has 12 amino acids.

This clone has a single count. The chain recombines TRBV6-1 with TRBJ2-3, with TRBD2 identical over 12 bases. Germline lookup yields CDR1 MNHNS and CDR2 SASEGT. Trimming took 8 bases from V and 3 from J; bases not matched to a gene: 6. The CDR3 covers 15 residues. This chain's CDR3 is CASGLAGPGTDTQYF. CDR3 bases: TGTGCCAGCGGACTAGCGGGACCAGGGACAGATACGCAGTATTTT.

V is TRBV5-1 and J is TRBJ2-7; tentative D call: TRBD2 (6 bases). Trimming took 0 bases from V and 3 from J, leaving 13 bases between them. CDR1 SGHRS and CDR2 YFSETQ come from the germline V gene. The CDR3 is 15 amino acids. The CDR3 here is CASSLASATGYEQYF. The CDR3, as DNA: TGCGCCAGCAGCTTGGCTAGCGCCACAGGCTACGAGCAGTACTTC.

The chain combines TRBV11-2 with TRBJ1-2; D gene unclear. The CDR3 is 16 amino acids. CDR1 and CDR2 (germline): SGHAT, FQNNGV. The V end was cut by 3 bases, the J end by 4 bases, with 18 bases between. In nucleotides, the CDR3 is TGTGCCAGCAGCTTGGTAGCCGGGAAACCGAGCTATGGCTACACCTTC. Its protein is CASSLVAGKPSYGYTF.

The chain has TRBV18 and TRBJ2-7; 7 nucleotides line up with TRBD1. V dropped 3 bases and J dropped 6; count of bases not matched to a gene: 11. The CDR3 length is 15 residues. Germline V lookup: CDR1 KGHSH, CDR2 LQKENI. Here the CDR3 reads CASSPGDSRLGEQYF. The CDR3 nucleotides read TGTGCCAGCTCACCGGGGGACAGCAGGCTCGGCGAGCAGTACTTC.